The table lists the clone carrying this T cell receptor beta chain with many counts. Its antigen is unidentified. Researchers tagged individual cDNA molecules with unique molecular identifiers. TCRdb reanalysed the 5' RACE reads using MiXCR and keeps one entry per CDR3 protein. The profile shows more than 20,000 distinct CDR3 sequences, 4.2% of them singletons. The source of the sample is a study of early T cells in non-severe SARS-CoV-2 infection. Study details: Sequencing was performed on bulk RNA from unsorted whole blood, leaving chains unpaired. General study findings and limits: VDJdb matching skewed toward anti-spike CD8 responses, missing private and CD4 specificities.

V lost 6 bases, J lost 5 bases, and 14 bases stayed unmatched. CDR3 length: 16 amino acids. The TCR comes from an adult who was a healthcare worker with PCR-confirmed SARS-CoV-2 infection or an uninfected control (not recorded which). The sample comprised whole blood. V and J are TRBV6-7 and TRBJ1-1; 8 nucleotides match TRBD1. TRBV6-7 is known as an ORF, though its function is uncertain. DNA for the CDR3: TGTGCCAGCAGCCCGGACAGGGATTGGAAGTGGACTGAAGCTTTCTTT. Encoded protein: CASSPDRDWKWTEAFF.